Below, one T cell receptor (beta chain) is given with its context. Its antigen remains unknown. Assay: immunoSEQ multiplex PCR; the TCRdb copy retains only in-frame clones and omits some. Among about 59,000 clones listed, around 83% were seen once. This specimen belongs to a study of Tregs in tolerant kidney transplant recipients. General study points: No direct test of biological reproducibility was done here. The small number of patients limits these findings pending further validation.

The germline CDR1 and CDR2 sequences are SGHVS and FQNEAQ. The V segment lost 1 base and the J segment 7 bases; nucleotides outside the gene matches: 18. The CDR3 loop spans 18 amino acids. Unstimulated Tregs (CD4+CD25+CD127-) and CD4+CD25- non-Tregs were sorted from PBMCs. The clonotype comes from a human donor in good health. The chain joins TRBV7-8 to TRBJ2-7, with TRBD2 identical over 8 bases. Sequenced input: CD4+ T cells from blood. The CDR3 DNA reads as TGTGCCAGCAGCTTAGTGACAGCGAGCGGGGGCTTAATTGGGGAGCAGTACTTC. Its protein product is CASSLVTASGGLIGEQYF.